This T cell receptor (beta chain) was documented in a study of Ad26.COV2.S vaccination and SARS-CoV-2 variants. As to treatment: roughly 20 received Ad26.COV2.S at low or high dose, single or two shots; about five received placebo; per-sample allocation not given. Day 63 following the first vaccine or placebo injection was when the samples were taken. Remarks on this clone: Antigen: not known.

Here immunoSEQ multiplex PCR was the method, and the copy in TCRdb shows in-frame clones only, minus some. The table lists about 470,000 clones, 80% to 95% of them singletons. Findings and caveats of the study: It was found that vaccine and placebo recipients had similar non-spike TCR breadth. Substantial breadth in spike-specific CD8+ and CD4+ T cell responses was reportedly seen after vaccination.

The TCR was taken from a person aged 18-65 years who received the Ad26.COV2.S COVID-19 vaccine or a placebo. The sequencing used peripheral blood, collected in a trial of Ad26.COV2.S vaccine versus placebo.

The DNA for the CDR3 is TGTGCCAGCAGCGTAGCTCCCGGAGAGGGGGGATACGAGCAGTACTTC. Residues: CASSVAPGEGGYEQYF. This chain uses TRBV9 with TRBJ2-7; D tentatively fits TRBD1 or TRBD2 (6 bases each). V was clipped by 0 bases and J by 4 bases, with 17 bases between them. CDR3 length: 16 amino acids. Germline CDR1 is SGDLS and CDR2 is YYNGEE.